These T cell receptor beta chains were read from a single sample in a study of cytomegalovirus exposure and HLA in healthy donors. The table came from immunoSEQ multiplex PCR; TCRdb's copy has only in-frame clones and leaves some out. The data show 250,000 or so clones, with approximately 82% seen just once and 8% held by the top ten. The sample taken for sequencing was PBMCs. These receptor sequences come from an older woman in good health and CMV-seropositive. Each CDR3 is given with its conserved first and last residue. The order of the fields is clone size, D gene, J gene, V gene, CDR3 DNA, CDR3 protein. The D gene is left open where the match is weak. Rows may omit the clone size; those that give it use once, few, many or a size class.

abundance: once
d_gene: TRBD1
j_gene: TRBJ1-2
v_gene: TRBV11-2
CDR3nt: TGTGCCAGCAGTCAGGGGGCCAGTCTTTACTATGGCTACACCTTC
CDR3aa: CASSQGASLYYGYTF

abundance: once
d_gene: NA
j_gene: TRBJ1-3
v_gene: TRBV5-1
CDR3nt: TGCGCCAGCAGCACAACAGGGACTGGAAACACCATATATTTT
CDR3aa: CASSTTGTGNTIYF

abundance: NA
d_gene: NA
j_gene: TRBJ1-1
v_gene: TRBV11-1
CDR3nt: TGTGCCAGCAGTCCTCGAGGGAACACTGAAGCTTTCTTT
CDR3aa: CASSPRGNTEAFF

abundance: NA
d_gene: NA
j_gene: TRBJ2-7
v_gene: TRBV21-1
CDR3nt: TGTGCCAGCAGCAAAGCGGGGACAGGGGGCACGTCCTACGAGCAGTACTTC
CDR3aa: CASSKAGTGGTSYEQYF

abundance: NA
d_gene: NA
j_gene: TRBJ1-2
v_gene: TRBV28
CDR3nt: TGTGCCAGCAGTCCACCGACAGGTCCCAGCGGTAGCTATGGCTACACCTTC
CDR3aa: CASSPPTGPSGSYGYTF

abundance: few
d_gene: TRBD2
j_gene: TRBJ2-7
v_gene: TRBV5-1
CDR3nt: TGCGCCAGCAGCCTGGGGCTAGCGGGAGAGAACGAGCAGTACTTC
CDR3aa: CASSLGLAGENEQYF

abundance: NA
d_gene: NA
j_gene: TRBJ1-1
v_gene: TRBV30
CDR3nt: TGTGCCTGGAGTTCAGAGAACACTGAAGCTTTCTTT
CDR3aa: CAWSSENTEAFF

abundance: NA
d_gene: NA
j_gene: TRBJ2-7
v_gene: TRBV6-1
CDR3nt: TGTGCCAGCAGCCTACAGGGTGCCGACGAGCAGTACTTC
CDR3aa: CASSLQGADEQYF

abundance: NA
d_gene: TRBD2
j_gene: TRBJ2-2
v_gene: TRBV5-4
CDR3nt: TGTGCCAGCAGCTTATTGAAGGGACTAAACACCGGGGAGCTGTTTTTT
CDR3aa: CASSLLKGLNTGELFF

abundance: NA
d_gene: TRBD1
j_gene: TRBJ1-1
v_gene: TRBV7-2
CDR3nt: TGTGCCAGCAGCTTAGCGGGGACAGCCAACACTGAAGCTTTCTTT
CDR3aa: CASSLAGTANTEAFF

abundance: NA
d_gene: TRBD2
j_gene: TRBJ2-1
v_gene: TRBV5-1
CDR3nt: TGCGCCAGCGCCGGGACTAGCGGGTCGGGGGAGCAGTTCTTC
CDR3aa: CASAGTSGSGEQFF

abundance: NA
d_gene: NA
j_gene: TRBJ1-4
v_gene: TRBV15
CDR3nt: TGTGCCACCAGCAGAGGAGGGACATTTGCAACTAATGAAAAACTGTTTTTT
CDR3aa: CATSRGGTFATNEKLFF

abundance: NA
d_gene: NA
j_gene: TRBJ2-7
v_gene: TRBV19
CDR3nt: TGTGCCAGTAGTATCGGCCAGGGCTACGAGCAGTACTTC
CDR3aa: CASSIGQGYEQYF

abundance: NA
d_gene: TRBD1
j_gene: TRBJ1-5
v_gene: TRBV6-1
CDR3nt: TGTGCCAGCAGTCACGACAGGGTTAGCAATCAGCCCCAGCATTTT
CDR3aa: CASSHDRVSNQPQHF

abundance: few
d_gene: TRBD1
j_gene: TRBJ2-7
v_gene: TRBV2
CDR3nt: TGTGCCACCCTAAGAGGACAGGGGGGCGACGAGCAGTACTTC
CDR3aa: CATLRGQGGDEQYF

abundance: once
d_gene: NA
j_gene: TRBJ2-5
v_gene: TRBV5-1
CDR3nt: TGCGCCAGCGGGGCTTCGCAGGGGGGACAAGAGACCCAGTACTTC
CDR3aa: CASGASQGGQETQYF

abundance: NA
d_gene: NA
j_gene: TRBJ2-7
v_gene: TRBV2
CDR3nt: TGTGCCAGCAGTGGGGGGGGCTTCAGCTCCTACGAGCAGTACTTC
CDR3aa: CASSGGGFSSYEQYF

abundance: few
d_gene: NA
j_gene: TRBJ1-1
v_gene: TRBV6-1
CDR3nt: TGTGCCAGGGTGAGGGCTTTCTTT
CDR3aa: CARVRAFF

abundance: NA
d_gene: TRBD1
j_gene: TRBJ2-7
v_gene: TRBV7-8
CDR3nt: TGTGCCAGCAGCGATACGACAGGGTCCGACGAGCAGTACTTC
CDR3aa: CASSDTTGSDEQYF

abundance: once
d_gene: NA
j_gene: TRBJ2-3
v_gene: TRBV28
CDR3nt: TGTGCCAGCAGGCAGGGTCGGGGCACAGATACGCAGTATTTT
CDR3aa: CASRQGRGTDTQYF

abundance: NA
d_gene: TRBD1
j_gene: TRBJ2-7
v_gene: TRBV7-7
CDR3nt: TGTGCTAGCAGCCCGGACAGGGGACCATCCTACGAGCAGTACTTC
CDR3aa: CASSPDRGPSYEQYF

abundance: few
d_gene: NA
j_gene: TRBJ2-1
v_gene: TRBV27
CDR3nt: TGTGCCAGCAGTTTAGTGGCGGGATCCCATGAGCAGTTCTTC
CDR3aa: CASSLVAGSHEQFF

abundance: few
d_gene: NA
j_gene: TRBJ2-7
v_gene: TRBV15
CDR3nt: TGTGCCACCAGCAGAGATAGGCGCAGGCCCTACGAGCAGTACTTC
CDR3aa: CATSRDRRRPYEQYF

abundance: NA
d_gene: NA
j_gene: TRBJ2-5
v_gene: TRBV4-1
CDR3nt: TGCGCCAGCAGCCAAGATCTGGCCATTTACCCGGAGACCCAGTACTTC
CDR3aa: CASSQDLAIYPETQYF

abundance: NA
d_gene: TRBD2
j_gene: TRBJ2-2
v_gene: TRBV19
CDR3nt: TGTGCCAGTAGTCCGACTAGCGGGAGAACCGGGGAGCTGTTTTTT
CDR3aa: CASSPTSGRTGELFF

abundance: NA
d_gene: TRBD1
j_gene: TRBJ1-1
v_gene: TRBV5-1
CDR3nt: TGCGCCAGCAGAAAAGGGGACAGGATGAACACTGAAGCTTTCTTT
CDR3aa: CASRKGDRMNTEAFF

abundance: NA
d_gene: NA
j_gene: TRBJ2-5
v_gene: TRBV10-3
CDR3nt: TGTGCCATCAGTGACTCTGTTACTTCGGAAGAGACCCAGTACTTC
CDR3aa: CAISDSVTSEETQYF

abundance: NA
d_gene: NA
j_gene: TRBJ2-7
v_gene: TRBV7-8
CDR3nt: TGTGCCAGCAGCTTCATAGCGATGGGGGCGCAGTACGAGCAGTACTTC
CDR3aa: CASSFIAMGAQYEQYF

abundance: NA
d_gene: NA
j_gene: TRBJ2-7
v_gene: TRBV28
CDR3nt: TGTGCCAGCAGGACTACCGGCAGCTACGAGCAGTACTTC
CDR3aa: CASRTTGSYEQYF

abundance: NA
d_gene: TRBD2
j_gene: TRBJ2-1
v_gene: TRBV27
CDR3nt: TGTGCCAGCAGTTTATCGGGGACTAGCGGGAGCAGGTTTGGTGAGCAGTTCTTC
CDR3aa: CASSLSGTSGSRFGEQFF

abundance: few
d_gene: TRBD1
j_gene: TRBJ2-3
v_gene: TRBV25-1
CDR3nt: TGTGCCAGCAGTGAATCCTCGGGCGGACAGGCCACAGATACGCAGTATTTT
CDR3aa: CASSESSGGQATDTQYF

abundance: NA
d_gene: TRBD1
j_gene: TRBJ2-7
v_gene: TRBV28
CDR3nt: TGTGCCAGCTCGCCCCGGGACAGATCCTACGAGCAGTACTTC
CDR3aa: CASSPRDRSYEQYF

abundance: NA
d_gene: NA
j_gene: TRBJ2-2
v_gene: TRBV5-4
CDR3nt: TGTGCCAGCAGCTTGGACCCGGGAGCGAACACCGGGGAGCTGTTTTTT
CDR3aa: CASSLDPGANTGELFF

abundance: NA
d_gene: NA
j_gene: TRBJ2-5
v_gene: TRBV18
CDR3nt: TGTGTCAGCTCACGCGGGACGGCGCAGCAAGAGACCCAGTACTTC
CDR3aa: CVSSRGTAQQETQYF

abundance: NA
d_gene: TRBD1
j_gene: TRBJ1-2
v_gene: TRBV2
CDR3nt: TGTGCCAGCAGAGTGGAAACGGGACAGCTCTTCTATGGCTACACCTTC
CDR3aa: CASRVETGQLFYGYTF

abundance: few
d_gene: TRBD2
j_gene: TRBJ2-3
v_gene: TRBV9
CDR3nt: TGTGCCAGCAGCGTAGCTTGGGGGGACTACGGCACAGATACGCAGTATTTT
CDR3aa: CASSVAWGDYGTDTQYF

abundance: NA
d_gene: TRBD1
j_gene: TRBJ2-7
v_gene: TRBV29-1
CDR3nt: TGCAGCGTACTTTCCCGAGGGACAGGCTACGAGCAGTACTTC
CDR3aa: CSVLSRGTGYEQYF

abundance: NA
d_gene: NA
j_gene: TRBJ2-7
v_gene: TRBV19
CDR3nt: TGTGCCAGTAGTCTGCAGAGAGGACAGTTGCAGGAGCAGTACTTC
CDR3aa: CASSLQRGQLQEQYF

abundance: few
d_gene: NA
j_gene: TRBJ2-7
v_gene: TRBV5-1
CDR3nt: TGCGCCAGCAGCTTTGCAGGGGGGTCCTCGGGGGAGCAGTACTTC
CDR3aa: CASSFAGGSSGEQYF

abundance: NA
d_gene: NA
j_gene: TRBJ2-7
v_gene: TRBV29-1
CDR3nt: TGCAGCGTGGAGGGGGAGGGGGGATACGAGCAGTACTTC
CDR3aa: CSVEGEGGYEQYF

abundance: NA
d_gene: NA
j_gene: TRBJ2-3
v_gene: TRBV29-1
CDR3nt: TGCAGCGTGGGGGGGACAGGAACTAGCACAGATACGCAGTATTTT
CDR3aa: CSVGGTGTSTDTQYF

abundance: NA
d_gene: TRBD1
j_gene: TRBJ2-7
v_gene: TRBV7-6
CDR3nt: TGTGCCAGCAGCCTAATGACAGGGGCCTCTGAAGAGCAGTACTTC
CDR3aa: CASSLMTGASEEQYF